This TCR beta chain was profiled in a study of T cell responses to AZD1222 COVID-19 vaccine. Repertoires were generated with immunoSEQ multiplex PCR, while TCRdb's copy carries only in-frame clones and drops some. This table holds more than 65,000 clones, almost 80% found once. This TCR was recovered from an adult in good health. The sequences come from peripheral blood, collected on day 0 of AZD1222 vaccination.

DNA for the CDR3: TGTGCCGGAATCAGACAGGGCACGAAAGAGACCCAGTACTTC. Its protein is CAGIRQGTKETQYF. The gene calls are TRBV30 and TRBJ2-5; TRBD1 matches 7 bases. V shed 8 bases, J shed 3 bases, and the junction held 12 bases outside the gene matches. CDR3 length: 14 amino acids. Germline V gene lookup returns CDR1 GTSNPN and CDR2 SVGIG (reference sequence).